This note documents a single T cell receptor beta chain sequence. The antigen is undetermined. V was shortened by 6 bases and J by 2 bases, with 14 bases between the two germline ends. The CDR3 spans 14 residues. Germline CDR1 is KGHSH and CDR2 is LQKENI. This record comes from a study of cytomegalovirus exposure and HLA in healthy donors. Study-wide points: Follow-up analysis later connected one missense variant in DCLRE1C with trimming of TCR beta V- and J-genes.

The study ran its PCR with 60 Vbeta and 13 Jbeta primers. TCRdb's copy holds only in-frame clones and misses some; the assay was immunoSEQ multiplex PCR. Among about 130,000 clones, 70% to 80% were seen once, and the ten largest hold under 3%. This TCR derives from a woman aged 60-75 years in good health and CMV-seropositive. The V gene is TRBV18, the J gene TRBJ2-7; D perhaps matches TRBD1 (5 bases). Sequenced material: PBMCs. Here the CDR3 DNA reads TGTGCCAGCTCCCCCGCAGGGATTACCTACGAGCAGTACTTC. It codes for CASSPAGITYEQYF. The full variable domain, its missing parts supplied by reference TRBV18 and TRBJ2-7, is NAGVMQNPRHLVRRRGQEARLRCSPMKGHSHVYWYRQLPEEGLKFMVYLQKENIIDESGMPKERFSAEFPKEGPSILRIQQVVRGDSAAYFCASSPAGITYEQYFGPGTRLTVT.